The 22 T cell receptor beta chains below come from one sample, sequenced in a study of human T cells and chemical hapten exposure. TCRdb reanalysed the RACE reads using MiXCR and keeps one entry per CDR3 protein. The sample records tens of thousands of distinct CDR3 sequences, 9.6% being singletons. Time point specified: pre-sensitization, week 0. Treatment in this sample: therapeutic diphenylcyclopropenone sensitization with weekly scalp DPC. The sample here was whole blood, taken in connection with sensitization to the hapten diphenylcyclopropenone (DPC). Receptor source: a woman aged 40 to 50 with alopecia areata. Some clones in this sample may be carry-over from other donors' samples.

The rearrangement links TRBV12-3 or TRBV12-4 to TRBJ1-1; D is ambiguous. V lost 1 base, J lost 10 bases, and 10 bases lay in between. This CDR3 contains 12 residues. The CDR3 is CASSLVGSRAFF. CDR3 nucleotide sequence: TGTGCCAGCAGTTTAGTCGGCAGCCGAGCTTTCTTT.

This clonotype has a handful of counts. This sequence joins TRBV4-1 and TRBJ2-2; TRBD1 is a possible D gene (5 bases). The germline V gene encodes CDR1 MGHRA and CDR2 YSYEKL. Trimming removed 4 bases at V and 1 base at J, with 7 bases between. The CDR3 has 14 amino acids. The CDR3 here is CASSLGQNTGELFF. Here the CDR3 DNA reads TGCGCCAGCAGCCTTGGACAGAACACCGGGGAGCTGTTTTTT.

This clonotype has ten or more counts. The chain recombines TRBV7-9 with TRBJ2-3; 8 bases match TRBD2. The germline CDR1 and CDR2 sequences are SEHNR and FQNEAQ (reference sequence). Trimming at V came to 2 bases and at J to 3 bases, leaving 4 bases not matched to a gene. CDR3 length equals 15 residues. The CDR3 reads CASSLPSGGTDTQYF. The CDR3 DNA is TGTGCCAGCAGCTTACCCAGCGGGGGTACAGATACGCAGTATTTT. Complete variable domain (other parts from reference TRBV7-9 and TRBJ2-3): DTGVSQNPRHKITKRGQNVTFRCDPISEHNRLYWYRQTLGQGPEFLTYFQNEAQLEKSRLLSDRFSAERPKGSFSTLEIQRTEQGDSAMYLCASSLPSGGTDTQYFGPGTRLTVL.

This clonotype appeared a few times. The genes are TRBV7-9 and TRBJ2-1; the D gene could be TRBD1 or TRBD2 (7 bases each). The germline V and J ends were trimmed by 7 bases and 2 bases, with 15 bases remaining between them. Germline V gene data show CDR1 as SEHNR and CDR2 as FQNEAQ (reference sequence). The CDR3 is 15 residues long. Written as DNA, the CDR3 is TGTGCCAGCATCCCGACAGGGACTACCTACAATGAGCAGTTCTTC. Translating it yields CASIPTGTTYNEQFF.

This clonotype was seen many times. The chain has TRBV5-1 and TRBJ2-5; D remains ambiguous. The CDR3 is made up of 15 amino acids. Germline V gene sequence: CDR1 SGHRS, CDR2 YFSETQ. Trimming took 4 bases from V and 1 from J, leaving 14 bases between them. The CDR3 reads CASSPGSAAQETQYF. CDR3 coding DNA: TGCGCCAGCAGCCCTGGGTCGGCTGCCCAAGAGACCCAGTACTTC.

Ten or more counts support this clonotype. This rearrangement joins TRBV28 to TRBJ1-2; D is unresolved. This CDR3 has 14 amino acids. Between the trimmed V and J ends, which lost 0 bases and 1 base, there was a span of 6 bases. Germline lookup yields CDR1 MDHEN and CDR2 SYDVKM. CDR3 sequence (DNA): TGTGCCAGCAGTTTATGGCAGATTAACTATGGCTACACCTTC. It encodes CASSLWQINYGYTF.

This clonotype was seen at least ten times. The chain combines TRBV7-8 with TRBJ1-2; 7 positions agree with TRBD1. Germline V lookup: CDR1 SGHVS, CDR2 FQNEAQ. V was pared by 6 bases and J by 3 bases, with 10 bases of the junction left unmatched. CDR3 length: 15 residues. DNA for the CDR3: TGTGCCAGCAGTCCCCAGGGGGAGCTTGACTATGGCTACACCTTC. Encoded protein: CASSPQGELDYGYTF.

The rearrangement links TRBV11-3 to TRBJ2-2; D ambiguous. The germline V and J ends were trimmed by 5 bases and 8 bases, with 6 bases remaining between them. The CDR3 is 11 amino acids. Germline CDR1 and CDR2: SGHNT and YENEEA. CDR3: CASSKTGELFF. CDR3 coding DNA: TGTGCCAGCAGCAAGACAGGGGAGCTGTTTTTT.

This clonotype was counted at least ten times. The V gene is TRBV4-1, the J gene TRBJ2-1; D ambiguous. This CDR3 contains 13 residues. Trimming shortened V by 2 bases and J by 6 bases, and 8 bases separated the two germline ends. Germline loops: CDR1 MGHRA, CDR2 YSYEKL. The CDR3, as DNA: TGCGCCAGCAGCCAATTGATCCGCAATGAGCAGTTCTTC. Protein: CASSQLIRNEQFF.

This rearrangement joins TRBV5-8 to TRBJ2-7; D not certain. Between the trimmed V and J ends, which lost 2 bases and 0 bases, there was a span of 9 bases. The CDR3 totals 14 residues. Germline CDR1 is SGHTS and CDR2 is YDEGEE. CDR3 in DNA: TGTGCCAGCAGCTTCTATATCCCCTCCTACGAGCAGTACTTC. Translation gives CASSFYIPSYEQYF.

The chain links TRBV28 to TRBJ1-4; TRBD1 agrees at 9 bases. The CDR3 extends over 14 amino acids. Germline loops: CDR1 MDHEN, CDR2 SYDVKM. Trimming cost V 7 bases and J 10 bases; bases outside gene matches: 10. CDR3 sequence reads: CASIPGTGYGKLFF. CDR3 coding DNA: TGTGCCAGCATCCCCGGGACAGGGTATGGAAAACTGTTTTTT.

This clonotype was observed a handful of times. The chain recombines TRBV5-1 with TRBJ2-1; tentatively, D is TRBD1 (6 bases). V lost 4 bases and J lost 4, with 12 bases in between. The germline CDR1 and CDR2 sequences are SGHRS and YFSETQ. The CDR3 is 14 amino acids. Here the CDR3 DNA reads TGCGCCAGCAGCCCTGGACAGATTTACAATGAGCAGTTCTTC. Translated, it gives CASSPGQIYNEQFF.

This clonotype was found a few times. The chain recombines TRBV2 with TRBJ2-3, with D unresolved. The germline V gene encodes CDR1 SNHLY and CDR2 FYNNEI. The germline V and J ends were trimmed by 2 bases and 6 bases, with 6 bases remaining between them. The CDR3 is 12 amino acids. The CDR3 DNA is TGTGCCAGCAGTGAACACCGGGATACGCAGTATTTT. It yields the protein CASSEHRDTQYF.

The table lists this clonotype with a few counts. The V gene is TRBV2, the J gene TRBJ2-5; unclear D gene. Looked up from germline, CDR1 is SNHLY and CDR2 is FYNNEI. The ends were cut back, 7 bases at V and 0 bases at J, with 3 bases in the middle. The CDR3 totals 11 residues. CDR3 sequence reads: CASNYQETQYF. The CDR3 coding sequence is TGTGCCAGCAATTACCAAGAGACCCAGTACTTC.

This chain joins TRBV7-2 and TRBJ2-3, with D unclear. There are 14 residues in the CDR3. Looked up from germline, CDR1 is SGHTA and CDR2 is FQGNSA. Trimming left V 3 bases short and J 2 bases short, with 9 bases between. The CDR3 here is CASSLRQTTDTQYF. The CDR3 region has the DNA TGTGCCAGCAGCTTGCGGCAGACCACAGATACGCAGTATTTT. The whole variable domain, filled in from reference TRBV7-2 and TRBJ2-3, reads GAGVSQSPSNKVTEKGKDVELRCDPISGHTALYWYRQSLGQGLEFLIYFQGNSAPDKSGLPSDRFSAERTGGSVSTLTIQRTQQEDSAVYLCASSLRQTTDTQYFGPGTRLTVL.

The sample holds many counts of this clonotype. This chain uses TRBV6-2 or TRBV6-3 with TRBJ1-5; a possible D gene is TRBD1 (6 bases). The germline gives CDR1 MNHEY, CDR2 SVGEGT. V was trimmed by 7 bases and J by 3 bases, leaving 13 bases between them. The CDR3 runs 14 residues. Here the CDR3 DNA reads TGTGCCAGCATCCCACGGGGGCTCAATCAGCCCCAGCATTTT. This gives the protein CASIPRGLNQPQHF.

The chain joins TRBV7-2 to TRBJ2-5; TRBD1 is a possible D gene (6 bases). Germline V gene data show CDR1 as SGHTA and CDR2 as FQGNSA. Trimming removed 2 bases from V and 1 base from J, with 11 bases in between. The CDR3 has 15 residues. The CDR3 loop reads CASSLPRTVQETQYF. CDR3 DNA: TGTGCCAGCAGCTTACCCCGGACAGTCCAAGAGACCCAGTACTTC.

This clonotype was found a few times. V and J are TRBV5-4 and TRBJ2-3; D is undetermined. There are 12 residues in the CDR3. Trimming took off 4 bases at V and 3 bases at J, with 6 bases between the two ends. The germline gives CDR1 SGHNT, CDR2 YYREEE (reference sequence). The CDR3 region is CASSGQTDTQYF. The DNA of the CDR3 is TGTGCCAGCAGCGGGCAGACAGATACGCAGTATTTT.

Details on this clonotype: This clone may be a read error of a much larger clone one base away. The rearrangement uses TRBV2 and TRBJ1-1; D gene unclear. Germline V lookup: CDR1 SNHLY, CDR2 FYNNEI. The CDR3 contains 13 residues. CDR3 nucleotide sequence: TGTGCCAGCAGTGAAGAGGGCTGGGGTGAAGCTCTCTTT. Amino acid sequence: CASSEEGWGEALF. Together with reference TRBV2 and TRBJ1-1, the CDR3 gives the full variable domain: EPEVTQTPSHQVTQMGQEVILRCVPISNHLYFYWYRQILGQKVEFLVSFYNNEISEKSEIFDDQFSVERPDGSNFTLKIRSTKLEDSAMYFCASSEEGWGEALFGQGTRLTVV.

This clonotype showed up many times. The V and J genes are TRBV20-1 and TRBJ1-2; D might be TRBD1 (5 bases). Germline CDR1 is DFQATT and CDR2 is SNEGSKA (reference sequence). This CDR3 is 14 amino acids long. V shed 8 bases and J shed 3 bases, with 19 bases lying between them. The DNA of the CDR3 is TGCAGTACGACGAGGGGCACCGGTTACTATGGCTACACCTTC. Protein product: CSTTRGTGYYGYTF.

There are a few counts of this clonotype. The J gene is TRBJ2-1, the V gene TRBV28; TRBD2 aligns across 12 bases. J gave up 0 bases and V 4 bases, and 7 bases lay outside the gene matches. The CDR3 is made up of 18 amino acids. Per germline, CDR1 MDHEN and CDR2 SYDVKM. In DNA form, the CDR3 reads TGTGCCAGCAGTTCGGCTAGCGGGGGGGATACCTCCTACAATGAGCAGTTCTTC. Translation gives CASSSASGGDTSYNEQFF. Complete variable domain (other parts from reference TRBV28 and TRBJ2-1): DVKVTQSSRYLVKRTGEKVFLECVQDMDHENMFWYRQDPGLGLRLIYFSYDVKMKEKGDIPEGYSVSREKKERFSLILESASTNQTSMYLCASSSASGGDTSYNEQFFGPGTRLTVL.

This clonotype was found many times. This rearrangement joins TRBV7-6 to TRBJ2-3; D ambiguous. CDR3 size: 12 residues. Trimming shortened V by 6 bases and J by 6 bases, and 10 bases separated the two germline ends. The germline V gene encodes CDR1 SGHVS and CDR2 FNYEAQ. CDR3 residues: CASSVGRDTQYF. The CDR3 coding sequence is TGTGCCAGCAGTGTGGGCCGTGATACGCAGTATTTT.